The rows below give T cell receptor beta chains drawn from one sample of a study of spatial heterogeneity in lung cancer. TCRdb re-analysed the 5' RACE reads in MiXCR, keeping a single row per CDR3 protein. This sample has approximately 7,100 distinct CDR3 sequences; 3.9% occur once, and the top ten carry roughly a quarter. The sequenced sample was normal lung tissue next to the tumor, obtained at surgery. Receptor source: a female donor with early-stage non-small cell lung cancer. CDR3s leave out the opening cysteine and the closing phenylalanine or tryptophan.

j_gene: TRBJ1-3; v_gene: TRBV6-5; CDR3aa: ASSPGHSGNTIY
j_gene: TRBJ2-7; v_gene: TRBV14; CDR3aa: ASSRDVRGQY
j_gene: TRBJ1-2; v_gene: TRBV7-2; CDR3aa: ASSLAPGQVDGYT
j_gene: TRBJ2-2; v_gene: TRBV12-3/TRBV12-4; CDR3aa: ASSLSLTGELF
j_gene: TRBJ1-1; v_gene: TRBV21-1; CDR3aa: ASSKVDTALNTEAF
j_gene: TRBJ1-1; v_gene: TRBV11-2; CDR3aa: ASSLDTTDTEAF
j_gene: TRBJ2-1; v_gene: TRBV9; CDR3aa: ASSVEPGQGTYNEQF
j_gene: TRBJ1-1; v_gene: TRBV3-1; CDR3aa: ASSQGNTEAF
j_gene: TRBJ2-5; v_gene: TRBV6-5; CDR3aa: ASSYSAEYQETQY
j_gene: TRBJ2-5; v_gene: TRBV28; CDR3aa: ASSPLSGGEETQY
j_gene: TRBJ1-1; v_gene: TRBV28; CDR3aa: ASKQGAYTEAF
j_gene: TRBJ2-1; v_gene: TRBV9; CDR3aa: ASSPGTLGSNEQF
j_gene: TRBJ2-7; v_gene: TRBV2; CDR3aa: ASNPLGDSYEQY
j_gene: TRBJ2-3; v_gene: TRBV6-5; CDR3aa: ASSLFPPGLAGTRTDTQY
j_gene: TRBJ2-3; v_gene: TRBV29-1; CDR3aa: SVELGTGDTQY
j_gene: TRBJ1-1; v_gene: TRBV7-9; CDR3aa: ASSLQENTEAF
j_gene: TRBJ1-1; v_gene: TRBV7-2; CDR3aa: ASSLAMGNTEAF
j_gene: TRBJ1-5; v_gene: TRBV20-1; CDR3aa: SARDSKQGKDQPQH
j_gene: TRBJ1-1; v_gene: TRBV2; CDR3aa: ASTVARETEAF
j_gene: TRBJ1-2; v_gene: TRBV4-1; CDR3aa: ASSQGWIRDGYT
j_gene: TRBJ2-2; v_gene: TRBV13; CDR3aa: ASTLGRANTGELF
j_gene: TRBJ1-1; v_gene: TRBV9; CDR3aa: ASSVRPGNTEAF
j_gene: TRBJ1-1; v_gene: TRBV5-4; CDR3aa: ASSLEGQGANTEAF
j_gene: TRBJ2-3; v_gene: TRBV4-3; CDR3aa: ASSLAGRDTDTQY
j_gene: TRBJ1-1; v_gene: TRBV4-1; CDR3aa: ASSPGPGEAF
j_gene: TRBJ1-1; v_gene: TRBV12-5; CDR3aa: ASGLVQGGEAF
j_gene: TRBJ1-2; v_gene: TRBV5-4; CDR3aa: ASSLAGGYGYT
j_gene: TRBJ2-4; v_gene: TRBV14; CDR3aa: ASGSTSDIQY
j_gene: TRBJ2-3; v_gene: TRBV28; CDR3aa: ASSSDSVSDTQY
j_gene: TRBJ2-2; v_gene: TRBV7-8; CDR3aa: ASSLQGAAGELF
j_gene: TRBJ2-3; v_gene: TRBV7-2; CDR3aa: ASSLGWLGVQDTQY
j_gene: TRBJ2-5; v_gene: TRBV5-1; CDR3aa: ASSLDGQLQETQY
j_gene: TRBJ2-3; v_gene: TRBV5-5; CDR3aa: ASSVTGRTDTQY
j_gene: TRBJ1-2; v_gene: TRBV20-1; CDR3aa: SARGSTRSGTTTYT
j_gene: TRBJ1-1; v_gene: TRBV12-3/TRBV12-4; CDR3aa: ASSPWYPNTEAF
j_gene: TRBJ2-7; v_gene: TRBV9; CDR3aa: ASSVVAGGPEQY
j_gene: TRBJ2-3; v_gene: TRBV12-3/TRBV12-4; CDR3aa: ASSPGLLTDTQY
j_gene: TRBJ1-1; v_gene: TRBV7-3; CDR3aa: ASSFSTVANTEAF
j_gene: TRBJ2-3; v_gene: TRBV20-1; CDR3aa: SATLAGGSTDTQY
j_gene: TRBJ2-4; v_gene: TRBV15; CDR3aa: ATSGRETKNIQY
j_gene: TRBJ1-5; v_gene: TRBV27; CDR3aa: ASSLDSSSSNQPQH
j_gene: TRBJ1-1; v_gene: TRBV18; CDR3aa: ASSRMDSPYTEAF
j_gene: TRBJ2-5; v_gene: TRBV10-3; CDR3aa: AISGRGGEETQY
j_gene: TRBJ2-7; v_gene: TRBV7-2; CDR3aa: ASTSSSGGAYEQY
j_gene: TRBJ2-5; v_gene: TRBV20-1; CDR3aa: SARPSASQETQY
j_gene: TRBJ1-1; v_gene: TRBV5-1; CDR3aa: ASSLARDRRNTEAF
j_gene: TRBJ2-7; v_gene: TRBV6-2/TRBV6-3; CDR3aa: ASSQEGPGQVYEQY
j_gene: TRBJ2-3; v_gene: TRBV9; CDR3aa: ASSGGPSDTQY
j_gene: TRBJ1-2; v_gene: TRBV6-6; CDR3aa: ASTRPGANYGYT
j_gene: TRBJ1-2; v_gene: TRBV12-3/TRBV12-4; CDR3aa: ASSFGGGPT
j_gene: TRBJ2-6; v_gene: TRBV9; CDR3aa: ASSVVIGTGANVLT
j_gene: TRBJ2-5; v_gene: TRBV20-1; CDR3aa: SARATSGRGETQY
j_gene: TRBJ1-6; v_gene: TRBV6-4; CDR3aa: ASSVGEHSPLH
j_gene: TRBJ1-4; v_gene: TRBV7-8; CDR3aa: ASSSGTANEKLF
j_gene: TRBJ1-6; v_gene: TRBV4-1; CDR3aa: ASSQGQGDSPLH
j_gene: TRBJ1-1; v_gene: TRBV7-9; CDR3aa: ASSLRKGQGTEAF